The 10 T cell receptor beta chains below come from one sample, sequenced in a study of early T cells in non-severe SARS-CoV-2 infection. Using its own MiXCR run on the 5' RACE reads, TCRdb lists one record per CDR3 protein. The repertoire holds tens of thousands of distinct CDR3 sequences, with approximately 13% as singletons. Material for sequencing was whole blood. Receptors originate from an adult who was a healthcare worker with PCR-confirmed SARS-CoV-2 infection or an uninfected control (not recorded which).

At least ten counts were recorded for this clonotype. The chain recombines TRBV6-1 with TRBJ1-4; TRBD1 might be the D (5 bases). CDR1 MNHNS and CDR2 SASEGT come from the germline V gene. This CDR3 has 16 residues. Trimming took off 7 bases at V and 5 bases at J, with 20 bases between the two ends. The CDR3 sequence is CASMTVREESNEKLFF. CDR3 DNA sequence: TGTGCCAGCATGACAGTACGAGAGGAATCCAATGAAAAACTGTTTTTT.

The table lists this clonotype with many counts. The chain is built from TRBV2 and TRBJ2-7; D remains unclear. Trimming cost V 1 base and J 0 bases, with 4 bases left between them. This CDR3 region has 13 residues. Looked up from germline, CDR1 is SNHLY and CDR2 is FYNNEI. The DNA for the CDR3 is TGTGCCAGCAGTGAAGGCAGCTCCTACGAGCAGTACTTC. It translates to CASSEGSSYEQYF.

With respect to this clonotype: This may be a read error, as it is one base from a much larger clone. This chain uses TRBV6-5 with TRBJ2-3; 8 nucleotides agree with TRBD2. Germline V gene lookup returns CDR1 MNHEY and CDR2 SVGAGI. The CDR3 sequence is 17 residues long. Here the CDR3 DNA reads TGTGCCTGCAGTTACTCGTTTAGCCGGGGGGGACCAGATACGCAGTATTTT. Protein: CACSYSFSRGGPDTQYF.

This clonotype was counted a single time. The chain recombines TRBV7-9 with TRBJ1-1, with no clear D. The CDR3 is 13 amino acids. Trimming took 1 base from V and 5 from J, leaving 8 bases between them. Germline CDR1 SEHNR, CDR2 FQNEAQ (reference sequence). The CDR3 protein is CASSLVSRTEAFF. The CDR3 coding sequence is TGTGCCAGCAGCTTAGTGTCCAGGACTGAAGCTTTCTTT.

This clonotype has more than one count but fewer than ten. The chain links TRBV12-3 or TRBV12-4 to TRBJ2-2; 8 bases are shared with TRBD2. The CDR3 has 15 amino acids. Trimming took 4 bases from V and 5 from J; bases not matched to a gene: 6. CDR3: CASSSTGTSTGELFF. For the CDR3, the DNA is TGTGCCAGCAGTTCAACCGGGACTAGTACCGGGGAGCTGTTTTTT.

This clonotype was seen more than once but under ten times. The chain is built from TRBV28 and TRBJ2-1; 16 nucleotides match TRBD2. Per the germline V gene, CDR1 is MDHEN and CDR2 is SYDVKM. J lost 6 bases, V lost 8 bases, and 13 bases had no gene match. The CDR3 length is 18 residues. CDR3 loop: CASGPYGTSGRAVNEQFF. The CDR3 DNA reads as TGTGCCAGCGGCCCCTACGGGACTAGCGGGAGGGCCGTCAATGAGCAGTTCTTC. The complete variable domain, with remaining parts taken from reference TRBV28 and TRBJ2-1, reads DVKVTQSSRYLVKRTGEKVFLECVQDMDHENMFWYRQDPGLGLRLIYFSYDVKMKEKGDIPEGYSVSREKKERFSLILESASTNQTSMYLCASGPYGTSGRAVNEQFFGPGTRLTVL.

The V and J genes are TRBV13 and TRBJ2-2, with D perhaps TRBD2 (6 bases). CDR1 is PRHDT and CDR2 is FYEKMQ in the germline V gene (reference sequence). The CDR3 consists of 14 residues. V lost 0 bases to trimming and J lost 7 bases, with 9 bases between them. The DNA of the CDR3 is TGTGCCAGCAGCTTAGGACTAGCCCGCGGGGAGCTGTTTTTT. Translated, it gives CASSLGLARGELFF.

The chain couples TRBV20-1 to TRBJ2-7, with 9 nucleotides matching TRBD2. With 6 bases clipped from V and 1 base from J, the junction kept 16 bases outside the gene matches. This CDR3 contains 17 residues. Germline-derived CDR1 and CDR2 are DFQATT and SNEGSKA (reference sequence). The CDR3 DNA reads as TGCAGTGCCCAGCTCGAGAGTAGCGGGAGATGGTCCTACGAGCAGTACTTC. It encodes CSAQLESSGRWSYEQYF.

In its sample, this clonotype was seen many times. J is TRBJ1-1 and V is TRBV18, with a tentative D call TRBD1 (6 bases). The CDR3 extends over 14 amino acids. Germline CDR1 reads KGHSH; CDR2 reads LQKENI. V was shortened by 3 bases and J by 5 bases, with 13 bases between the two germline ends. The DNA of the CDR3 is TGTGCCAGCTCACCCAGGGGCGGGGAGACTGAAGCTTTCTTT. Translated, it gives CASSPRGGETEAFF.

This chain joins TRBV28 and TRBJ1-2; D gene uncertain. Germline values: CDR1 MDHEN, CDR2 SYDVKM. Trimming took off 6 bases at V and 4 bases at J, with 9 bases between the two ends. This CDR3 contains 12 residues. For the CDR3, the DNA is TGTGCCAGCAGCCCGGGCCCCTATGGCTACACCTTC. This encodes CASSPGPYGYTF.